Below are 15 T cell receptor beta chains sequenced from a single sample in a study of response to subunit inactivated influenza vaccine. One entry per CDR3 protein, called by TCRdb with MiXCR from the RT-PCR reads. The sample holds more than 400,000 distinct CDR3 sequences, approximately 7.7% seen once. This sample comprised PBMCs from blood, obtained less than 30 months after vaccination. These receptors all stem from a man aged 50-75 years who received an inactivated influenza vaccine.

CDR3 residues: CASSLRQRRGWTDTQYF. The CDR3 bases are TGTGCCAGCAGCTTAAGGCAGCGGAGGGGATGGACAGATACGCAGTATTTT. This chain joins TRBV7-2 and TRBJ2-3; possibly TRBD2 for D (6 bases). The CDR3 is 17 residues long. Trimming took off 2 bases at V and 3 bases at J, with 18 bases between the two ends. Germline values: CDR1 SGHTA, CDR2 FQGNSA. Full variable domain (rest looked up from reference TRBV7-2 and TRBJ2-3): GAGVSQSPSNKVTEKGKDVELRCDPISGHTALYWYRQSLGQGLEFLIYFQGNSAPDKSGLPSDRFSAERTGGSVSTLTIQRTQQEDSAVYLCASSLRQRRGWTDTQYFGPGTRLTVL.

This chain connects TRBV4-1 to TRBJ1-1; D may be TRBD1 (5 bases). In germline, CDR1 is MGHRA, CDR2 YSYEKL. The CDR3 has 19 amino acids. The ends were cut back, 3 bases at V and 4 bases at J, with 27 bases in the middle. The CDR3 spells CASSHGGGFAGRVGTEAFF. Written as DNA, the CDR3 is TGCGCCAGCAGCCATGGAGGAGGGTTTGCAGGGAGGGTAGGCACTGAAGCTTTCTTT.

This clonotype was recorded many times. CDR3 coding DNA: TGTGCCAGCAGTGGCGGGTTTAGCACAGATACGCAGTATTTT. Amino acids: CASSGGFSTDTQYF. The chain couples TRBV12-3 or TRBV12-4 to TRBJ2-3; D possibly corresponds to TRBD2 (5 bases). This CDR3 region has 14 residues. With 5 bases removed from V and 0 bases from J, the gap between germline ends came to 9 bases.

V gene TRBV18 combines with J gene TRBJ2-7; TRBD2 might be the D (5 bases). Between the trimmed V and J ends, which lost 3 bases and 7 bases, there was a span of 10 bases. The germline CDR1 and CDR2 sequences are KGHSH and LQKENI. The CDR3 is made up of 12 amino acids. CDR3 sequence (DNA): TGTGCCAGCTCACCTGAGGGCCGTGAGCAGTACTTC. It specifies CASSPEGREQYF. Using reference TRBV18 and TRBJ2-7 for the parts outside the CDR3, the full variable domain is NAGVMQNPRHLVRRRGQEARLRCSPMKGHSHVYWYRQLPEEGLKFMVYLQKENIIDESGMPKERFSAEFPKEGPSILRIQQVVRGDSAAYFCASSPEGREQYFGPGTRLTVT.

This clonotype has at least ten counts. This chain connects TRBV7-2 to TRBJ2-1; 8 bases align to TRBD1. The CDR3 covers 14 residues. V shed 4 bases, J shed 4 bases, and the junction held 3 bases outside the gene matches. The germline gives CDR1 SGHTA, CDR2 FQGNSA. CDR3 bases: TGTGCCAGCAGCTCCCGGGACAGGTACAATGAGCAGTTCTTC. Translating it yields CASSSRDRYNEQFF. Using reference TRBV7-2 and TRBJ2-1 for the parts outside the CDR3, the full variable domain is GAGVSQSPSNKVTEKGKDVELRCDPISGHTALYWYRQSLGQGLEFLIYFQGNSAPDKSGLPSDRFSAERTGGSVSTLTIQRTQQEDSAVYLCASSSRDRYNEQFFGPGTRLTVL.

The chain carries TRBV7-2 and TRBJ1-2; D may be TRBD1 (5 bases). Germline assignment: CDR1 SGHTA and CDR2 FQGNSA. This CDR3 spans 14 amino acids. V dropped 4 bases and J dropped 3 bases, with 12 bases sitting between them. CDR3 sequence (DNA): TGTGCCAGCAGCTCGCAACCGACAGACTATGGCTACACCTTC. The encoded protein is CASSSQPTDYGYTF.

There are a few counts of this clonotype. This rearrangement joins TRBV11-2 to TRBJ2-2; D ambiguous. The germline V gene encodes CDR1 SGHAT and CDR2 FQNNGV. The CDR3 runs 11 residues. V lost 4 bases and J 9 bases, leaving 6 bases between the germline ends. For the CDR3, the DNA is TGTGCCAGCAGCTCCTCTTGGGAGCTGTTTTTT. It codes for CASSSSWELFF. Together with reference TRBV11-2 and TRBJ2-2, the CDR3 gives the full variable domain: EAGVAQSPRYKIIEKRQSVAFWCNPISGHATLYWYQQILGQGPKLLIQFQNNGVVDDSQLPKDRFSAERLKGVDSTLKIQPAKLEDSAVYLCASSSSWELFFGEGSRLTVL.

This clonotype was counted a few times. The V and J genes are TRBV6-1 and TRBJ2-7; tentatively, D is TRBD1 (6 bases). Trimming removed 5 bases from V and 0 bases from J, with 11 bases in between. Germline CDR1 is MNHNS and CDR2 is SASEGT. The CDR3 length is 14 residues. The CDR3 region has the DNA TGTGCCAGCAGTCCACGGGACACCTCCTACGAGCAGTACTTC. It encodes CASSPRDTSYEQYF.

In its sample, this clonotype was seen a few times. CDR3 bases: TGTGCCAGCAGTTTTGGCGCGCAGGCAAACACCGGGGAGCTGTTTTTT. Translated: CASSFGAQANTGELFF. The chain carries TRBV12-3 or TRBV12-4 and TRBJ2-2; D gene uncertain. The V and J ends lost 3 bases and 2 bases respectively, with 13 bases between them. The CDR3 consists of 16 residues.

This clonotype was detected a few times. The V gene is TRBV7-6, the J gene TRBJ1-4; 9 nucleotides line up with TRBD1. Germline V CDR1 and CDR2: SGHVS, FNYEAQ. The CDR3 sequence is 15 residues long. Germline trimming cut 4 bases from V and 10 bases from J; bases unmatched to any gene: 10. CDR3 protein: CASSSPGTGLAKLFF. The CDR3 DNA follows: TGTGCCAGCAGCTCACCCGGGACAGGGCTCGCAAAACTGTTTTTT.

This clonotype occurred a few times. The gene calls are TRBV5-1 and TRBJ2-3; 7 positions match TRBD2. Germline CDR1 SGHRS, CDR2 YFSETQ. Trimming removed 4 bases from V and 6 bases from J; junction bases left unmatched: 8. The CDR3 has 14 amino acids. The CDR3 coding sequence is TGCGCCAGCAGCATGGGACTAAATCCCGATACGCAGTATTTT. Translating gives CASSMGLNPDTQYF.

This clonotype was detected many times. The CDR3 DNA follows: TGTGCCACCAGCAGAGATTTCGTGACCCAGTACTTC. It is translated as CATSRDFVTQYF. The gene calls are TRBV15 and TRBJ2-5; no clear D gene. The CDR3 totals 12 residues. Looked up from germline, CDR1 is LNHNV and CDR2 is YYDKDF (reference sequence). V was clipped by 0 bases and J by 7 bases, with 6 bases between them.

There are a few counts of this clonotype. CDR3 region: CASSARQPSSTDTQYF. The DNA of the CDR3 is TGTGCCAGCAGTGCCCGACAGCCATCTAGCACAGATACGCAGTATTTT. The chain carries TRBV27 and TRBJ2-3, with D possibly matching TRBD1 (5 bases). Trimming stripped 5 bases from V and 0 bases from J, with 15 bases between. This CDR3 is 16 amino acids long. Germline CDR1 is MNHEY and CDR2 is SMNVEV (reference sequence).

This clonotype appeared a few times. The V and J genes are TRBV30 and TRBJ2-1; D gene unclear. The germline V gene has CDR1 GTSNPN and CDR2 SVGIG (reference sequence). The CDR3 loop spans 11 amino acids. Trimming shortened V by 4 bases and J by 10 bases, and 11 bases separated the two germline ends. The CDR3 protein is CAWIIAGEQFF. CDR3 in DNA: TGTGCCTGGATTATTGCCGGGGAGCAGTTCTTC.

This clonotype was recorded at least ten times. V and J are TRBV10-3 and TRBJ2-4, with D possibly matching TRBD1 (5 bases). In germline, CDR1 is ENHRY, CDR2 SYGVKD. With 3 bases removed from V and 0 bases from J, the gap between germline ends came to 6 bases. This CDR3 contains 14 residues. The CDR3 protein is CAISDRVAKNIQYF. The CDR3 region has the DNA TGTGCCATCAGTGACAGGGTAGCCAAAAACATTCAGTACTTC.